Below, one T cell receptor (beta chain) is given with its context. TCR beta CDR3 regions were amplified from RNA transcripts. First-round RT-PCR employed HTBI primers, with a second-round multiplex PCR after it. One entry per CDR3 protein results from TCRdb running MiXCR on the multiplex PCR reads. The repertoire has roughly 1.1 million distinct CDR3 sequences, about 36% of them found once; the top ten carry over 8.5%. This specimen belongs to a study of Graves' ophthalmopathy and Graves' hyperthyroidism. The source of this sequence is an adult man with Graves' hyperthyroidism. Sequenced sample: peripheral blood or thyroid tissue (not recorded which).

CDR3 amino acids: CASNQGTTSGNTIYF. The CDR3 region has the DNA TGCGCCAGCAACCAAGGGACAACCTCTGGAAACACCATATATTTT. This chain connects TRBV5-1 to TRBJ1-3, with a possible D match to TRBD1 (6 bases). V gave up 6 bases and J gave up 0 bases, with 13 bases separating them. The germline V gene encodes CDR1 SGHRS and CDR2 YFSETQ. This CDR3 region has 15 residues.